This T cell receptor beta chain appears in the sequencing data of a study of identical twins. This clonotype was recorded a few times. TCRdb used MiXCR to reprocess the 5' RACE reads, holding one entry per CDR3 protein. Altogether about 250,000 distinct CDR3 sequences are present, 7% to 8.5% being singletons, with the ten largest covering roughly 5.4%. The same specimen was also included in a second study, on yellow fever vaccine responses in identical twins.

Sequences were obtained from CD8+ T cells sorted from blood. The sequence derives from a young woman in good health.

In DNA form, the CDR3 reads TGTGCCAGCAGCCAAGACGGTTGGAGGACGGTGAACACTGAAGCTTTCTTT. The encoded protein is CASSQDGWRTVNTEAFF. The chain has TRBV3-1 and TRBJ1-1; no clear D gene. This CDR3 region has 17 residues. Germline values: CDR1 LGHDT, CDR2 YNNKEL (reference sequence). V lost 0 bases and J 0 bases, leaving 14 bases between the germline ends.